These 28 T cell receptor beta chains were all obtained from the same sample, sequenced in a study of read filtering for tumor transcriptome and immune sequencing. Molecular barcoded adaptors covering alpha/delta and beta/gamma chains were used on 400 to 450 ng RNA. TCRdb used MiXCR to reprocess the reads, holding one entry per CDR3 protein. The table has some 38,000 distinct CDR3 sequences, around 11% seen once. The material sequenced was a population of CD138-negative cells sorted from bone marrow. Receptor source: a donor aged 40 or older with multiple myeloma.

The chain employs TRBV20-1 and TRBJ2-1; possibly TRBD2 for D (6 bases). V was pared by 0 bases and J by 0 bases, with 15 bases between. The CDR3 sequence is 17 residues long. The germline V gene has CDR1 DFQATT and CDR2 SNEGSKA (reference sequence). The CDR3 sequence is CSARDLLGRSSYNEQFF. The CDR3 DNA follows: TGCAGTGCTAGAGATCTCTTGGGGAGGAGCTCCTACAATGAGCAGTTCTTC.

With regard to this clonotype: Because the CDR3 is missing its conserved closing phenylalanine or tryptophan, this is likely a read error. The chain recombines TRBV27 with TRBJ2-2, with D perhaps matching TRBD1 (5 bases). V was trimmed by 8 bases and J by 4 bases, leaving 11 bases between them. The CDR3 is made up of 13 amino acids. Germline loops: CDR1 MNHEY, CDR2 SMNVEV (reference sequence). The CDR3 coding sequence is TGTGCCAGCTCTCAGGGAATCACCGGGGAGCTGTTTCTT. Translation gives CASSQGITGELFL.

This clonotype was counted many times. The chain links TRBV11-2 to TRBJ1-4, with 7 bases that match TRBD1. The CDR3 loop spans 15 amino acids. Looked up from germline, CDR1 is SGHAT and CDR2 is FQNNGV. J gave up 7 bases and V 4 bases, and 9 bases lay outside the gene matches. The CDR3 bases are TGTGCCAGCAGCTCGACAGGGTGGCGGGGTGAAAAACTGTTTTTT. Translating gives CASSSTGWRGEKLFF.

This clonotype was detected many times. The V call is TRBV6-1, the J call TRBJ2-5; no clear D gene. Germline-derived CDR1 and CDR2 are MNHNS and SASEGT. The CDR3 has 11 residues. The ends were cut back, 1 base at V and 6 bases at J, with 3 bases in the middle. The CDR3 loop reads CASSEDKTQYF. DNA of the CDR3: TGTGCCAGCAGTGAAGACAAGACCCAGTACTTC.

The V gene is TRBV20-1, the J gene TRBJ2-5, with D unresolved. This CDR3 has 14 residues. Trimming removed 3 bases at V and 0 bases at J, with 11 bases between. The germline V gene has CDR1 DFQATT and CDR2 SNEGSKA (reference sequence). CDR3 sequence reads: CSARALTYQETQYF. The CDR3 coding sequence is TGCAGTGCTAGGGCCCTAACGTACCAAGAGACCCAGTACTTC.

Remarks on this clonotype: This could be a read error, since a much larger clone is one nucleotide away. CDR3 protein: CASSLAWGTQYF. DNA of the CDR3: TGTGCCAGCAGCTTAGCTTGGGGTACGCAGTATTTT. The genes are TRBV11-2 and TRBJ2-3; D not resolved. CDR3 size: 12 residues. The germline gives CDR1 SGHAT, CDR2 FQNNGV. Trimming shortened V by 1 base and J by 8 bases, and 7 bases separated the two germline ends.

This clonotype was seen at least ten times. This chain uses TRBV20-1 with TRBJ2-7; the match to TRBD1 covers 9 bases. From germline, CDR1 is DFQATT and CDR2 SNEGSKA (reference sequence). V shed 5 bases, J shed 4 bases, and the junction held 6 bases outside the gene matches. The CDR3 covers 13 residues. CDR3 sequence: CSARGDRDYEQYF. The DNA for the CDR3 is TGCAGTGCTCGGGGGGACAGGGATTACGAGCAGTACTTC.

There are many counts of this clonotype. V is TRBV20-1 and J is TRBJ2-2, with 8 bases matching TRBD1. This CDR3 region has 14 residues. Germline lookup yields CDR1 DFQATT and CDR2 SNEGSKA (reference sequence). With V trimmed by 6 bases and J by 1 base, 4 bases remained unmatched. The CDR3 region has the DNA TGCAGTGCAACCGGGACAGGGAACACCGGGGAGCTGTTTTTT. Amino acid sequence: CSATGTGNTGELFF.

In DNA form, the CDR3 reads TGTGCCAGCAGCCTGGGACATCTCCAAGAGACCCAGTACTTC. Residues: CASSLGHLQETQYF. This chain connects TRBV7-8 to TRBJ2-5, with D perhaps TRBD1 (6 bases). The CDR3 is 14 amino acids. The germline V and J ends were trimmed by 5 bases and 1 base, with 11 bases remaining between them. Germline CDR1 reads SGHVS; CDR2 reads FQNEAQ.

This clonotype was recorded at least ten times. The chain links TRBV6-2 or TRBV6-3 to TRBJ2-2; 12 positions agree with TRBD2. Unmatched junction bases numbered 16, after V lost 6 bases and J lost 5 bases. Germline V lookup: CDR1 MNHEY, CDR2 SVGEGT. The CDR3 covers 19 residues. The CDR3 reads CASSKMTSGGLMGTGELFF. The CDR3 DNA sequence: TGTGCCAGCAGCAAAATGACTAGCGGGGGTTTGATGGGGACCGGGGAGCTGTTTTTT.

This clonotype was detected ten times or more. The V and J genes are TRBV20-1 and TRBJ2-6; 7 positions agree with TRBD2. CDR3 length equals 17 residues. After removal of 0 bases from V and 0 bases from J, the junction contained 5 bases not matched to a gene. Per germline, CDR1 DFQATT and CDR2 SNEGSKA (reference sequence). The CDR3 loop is CSARELARSSGANVLTF. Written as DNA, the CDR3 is TGCAGTGCTAGAGAACTAGCGCGGAGCTCTGGGGCCAACGTCCTGACTTTC.

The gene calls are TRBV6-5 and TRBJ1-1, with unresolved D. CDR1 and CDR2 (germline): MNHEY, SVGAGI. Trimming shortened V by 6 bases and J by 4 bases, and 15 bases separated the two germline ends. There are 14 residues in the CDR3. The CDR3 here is CASRLRESGTEAFF. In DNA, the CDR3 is TGTGCCAGCAGGCTCCGGGAATCGGGCACTGAAGCTTTCTTT.

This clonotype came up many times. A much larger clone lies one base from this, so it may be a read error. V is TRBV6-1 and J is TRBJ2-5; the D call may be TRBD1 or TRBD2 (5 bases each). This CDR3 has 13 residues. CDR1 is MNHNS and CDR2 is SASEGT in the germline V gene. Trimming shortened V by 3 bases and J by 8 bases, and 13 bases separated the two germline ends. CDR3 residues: CASSDRGPITQYF. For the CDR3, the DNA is TGTGCCAGCAGTGACCGGGGCCCTATAACCCAGTACTTC.

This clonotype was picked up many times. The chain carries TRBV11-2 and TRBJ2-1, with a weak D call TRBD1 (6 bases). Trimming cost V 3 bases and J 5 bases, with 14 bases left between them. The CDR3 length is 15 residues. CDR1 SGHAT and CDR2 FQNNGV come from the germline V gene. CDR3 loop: CASSFEPHRDNEQFF. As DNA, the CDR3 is TGTGCCAGCAGCTTCGAACCGCACAGGGACAATGAGCAGTTCTTC.

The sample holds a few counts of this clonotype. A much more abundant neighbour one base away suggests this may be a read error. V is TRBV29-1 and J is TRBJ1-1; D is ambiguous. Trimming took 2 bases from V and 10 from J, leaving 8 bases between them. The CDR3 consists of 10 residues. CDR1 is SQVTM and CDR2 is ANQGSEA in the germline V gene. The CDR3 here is CSVERAGAFF. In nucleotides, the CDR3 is TGCAGCGTTGAAAGGGCTGGAGCTTTCTTT.

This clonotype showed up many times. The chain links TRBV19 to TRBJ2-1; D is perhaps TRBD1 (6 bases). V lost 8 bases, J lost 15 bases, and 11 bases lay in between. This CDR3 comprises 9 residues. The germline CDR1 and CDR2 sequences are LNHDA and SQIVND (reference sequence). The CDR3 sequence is CASPQGPFF. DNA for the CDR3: TGTGCCAGTCCACAGGGACCGTTCTTC.

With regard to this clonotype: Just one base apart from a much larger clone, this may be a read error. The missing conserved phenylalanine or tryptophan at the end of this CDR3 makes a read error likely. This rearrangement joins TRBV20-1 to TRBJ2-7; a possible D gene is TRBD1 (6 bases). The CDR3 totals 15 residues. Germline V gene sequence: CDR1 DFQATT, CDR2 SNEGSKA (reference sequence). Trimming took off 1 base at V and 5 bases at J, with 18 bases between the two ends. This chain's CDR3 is CSARGTSEGVHEQYL. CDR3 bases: TGCAGTGCTAGAGGCACAAGTGAGGGGGTCCACGAGCAGTACCTC.

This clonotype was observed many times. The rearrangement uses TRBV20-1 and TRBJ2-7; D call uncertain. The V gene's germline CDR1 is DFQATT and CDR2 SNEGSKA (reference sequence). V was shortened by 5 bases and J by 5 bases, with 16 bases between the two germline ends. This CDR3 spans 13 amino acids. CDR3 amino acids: CSAPPIALNEQYF. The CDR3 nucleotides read TGCAGTGCTCCGCCGATCGCCCTTAACGAGCAGTACTTC.

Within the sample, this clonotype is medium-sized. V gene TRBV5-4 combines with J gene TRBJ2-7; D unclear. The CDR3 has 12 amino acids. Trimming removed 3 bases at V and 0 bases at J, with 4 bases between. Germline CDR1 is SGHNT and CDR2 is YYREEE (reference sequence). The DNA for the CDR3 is TGTGCCAGCAGCTATTACTCCTACGAGCAGTACTTC. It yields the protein CASSYYSYEQYF.

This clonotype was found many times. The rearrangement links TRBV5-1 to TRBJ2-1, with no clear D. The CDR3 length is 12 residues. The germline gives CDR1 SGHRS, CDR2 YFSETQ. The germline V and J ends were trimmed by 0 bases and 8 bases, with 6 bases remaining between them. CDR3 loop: CASSLDRHEQFF. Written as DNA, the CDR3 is TGCGCCAGCAGCTTGGACAGACATGAGCAGTTCTTC.

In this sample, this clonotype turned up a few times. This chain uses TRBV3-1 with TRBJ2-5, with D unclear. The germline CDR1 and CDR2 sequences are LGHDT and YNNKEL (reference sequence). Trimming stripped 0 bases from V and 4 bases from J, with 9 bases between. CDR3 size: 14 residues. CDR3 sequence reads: CASSQDGNRETQYF. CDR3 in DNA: TGTGCCAGCAGCCAAGATGGGAACCGAGAGACCCAGTACTTC.

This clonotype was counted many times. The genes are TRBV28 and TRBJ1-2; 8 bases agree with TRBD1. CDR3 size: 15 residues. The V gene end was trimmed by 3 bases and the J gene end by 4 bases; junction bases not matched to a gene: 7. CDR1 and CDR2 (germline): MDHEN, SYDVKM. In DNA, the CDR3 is TGTGCCAGCAGTTTGGCCAGGGGGCCCCTCTATGGCTACACCTTC. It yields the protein CASSLARGPLYGYTF.

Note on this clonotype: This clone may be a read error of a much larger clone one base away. The CDR3, as DNA: TGTGCCAGCAGGCGGGGGATTAACACTGAAGCTTCCTTT. This sequence encodes CASRRGINTEASF. V gene TRBV6-5 combines with J gene TRBJ1-1; D possibly corresponds to TRBD1 (5 bases). The germline V gene encodes CDR1 MNHEY and CDR2 SVGAGI. CDR3 length: 13 amino acids.

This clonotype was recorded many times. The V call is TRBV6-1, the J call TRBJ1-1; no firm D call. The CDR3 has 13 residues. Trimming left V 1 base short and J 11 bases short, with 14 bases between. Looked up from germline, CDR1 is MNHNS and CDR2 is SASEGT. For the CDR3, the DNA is TGTGCCAGCAGTGAAGGTCCGGGATCTTGTGCTTTCTTT. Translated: CASSEGPGSCAFF.

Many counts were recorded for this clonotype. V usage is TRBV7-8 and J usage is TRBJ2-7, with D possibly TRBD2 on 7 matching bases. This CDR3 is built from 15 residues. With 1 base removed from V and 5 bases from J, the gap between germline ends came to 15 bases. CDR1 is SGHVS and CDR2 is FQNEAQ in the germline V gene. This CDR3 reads CASSLDGGRSDEQYF. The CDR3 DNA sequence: TGTGCCAGCAGCTTAGACGGGGGGCGCAGCGACGAGCAGTACTTC.

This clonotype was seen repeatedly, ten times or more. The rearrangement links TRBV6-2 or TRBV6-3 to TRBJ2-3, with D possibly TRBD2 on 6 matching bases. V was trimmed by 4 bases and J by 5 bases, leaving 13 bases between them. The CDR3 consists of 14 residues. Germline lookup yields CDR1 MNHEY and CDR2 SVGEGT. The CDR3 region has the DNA TGTGCCAGCAGTTGGCGGGGCCGGGTAGATACGCAGTATTTT. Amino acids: CASSWRGRVDTQYF.

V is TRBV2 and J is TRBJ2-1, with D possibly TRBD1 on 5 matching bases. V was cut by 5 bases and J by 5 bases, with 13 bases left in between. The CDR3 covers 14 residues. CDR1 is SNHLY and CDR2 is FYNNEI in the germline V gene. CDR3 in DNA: TGTGCCAGCAGTTCGGCAGGGCGGCACAATGAGCAGTTCTTC. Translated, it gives CASSSAGRHNEQFF.

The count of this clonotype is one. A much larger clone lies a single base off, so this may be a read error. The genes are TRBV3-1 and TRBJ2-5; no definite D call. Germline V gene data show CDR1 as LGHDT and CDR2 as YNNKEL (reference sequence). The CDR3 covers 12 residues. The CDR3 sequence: CASGQNDSPPYF. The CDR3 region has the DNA TGTGCCAGCGGCCAAAATGACTCCCCGCCGTACTTC.